This TCR beta chain was sequenced during a study of cytomegalovirus exposure and HLA in healthy donors. Study conclusions and caveats: Rates of TCR association differed by HLA locus in a later analysis, with DRB1 highest and HLA-C lowest. Most TCR sequences proved rare, with some public TCRs found in many donors. The authors later found most CMV-associated TCR beta chains appeared HLA-restricted.

Germline CDR1 MDHEN, CDR2 SYDVKM. This CDR3 comprises 14 residues. V was trimmed by 5 bases and J by 6 bases, leaving 14 bases between them. As regards this clone: Its specificity is not known.

Primers included in the PCR were 60 Vbeta and 13 Jbeta primers. This table comes from immunoSEQ multiplex PCR, and its TCRdb copy is limited to in-frame clones, with some not included. The sample holds approximately 100,000 clones, 85% seen once. The clonotype was recovered from a man aged 40-50 years in good health and CMV-seropositive. V and J are TRBV28 and TRBJ1-5; D is unclear. The sample taken for sequencing was PBMCs. In nucleotides, the CDR3 is TGTGCCAGCAGTCCCCCCGGTTTAAGTCAGCCCCAGCATTTT. Protein: CASSPPGLSQPQHF.